The 10 T cell receptor beta chains reported below all come from one sample, sequenced in a study of OX40 agonist ivuxolimab in advanced cancers. Sequencing used immunoSEQ multiplex PCR; TCRdb keeps in-frame clones, though not all of them. The sample has roughly 40,000 clones, more than 80% seen once; the top ten hold 2.5% to 3%. This specimen was CD4+ or CD8+ T cells sorted from blood, taken in a trial of the OX40 agonist ivuxolimab. These receptors came from an adult with an advanced solid tumor such as melanoma, head and neck, liver or kidney cancer.

The chain has TRBV28 and TRBJ2-5, with 7 bases that match TRBD2. The DNA end is more similar to TRBJ2-7, so the J call may be wrong. The V gene's germline CDR1 is MDHEN and CDR2 SYDVKM. The CDR3 sequence is 14 residues long. The CDR3 nucleotides read TGTGCCAGCATTCCCGGGGGGACCGGATACGAGCAGTACTTC. Protein: CASIPGGTGYEQYF.

The chain combines TRBV4-2 with TRBJ2-7; TRBD2 might be the D (5 bases). The CDR3 runs 14 residues. Trimming shortened V by 1 base and J by 4 bases, and 11 bases separated the two germline ends. Germline loops: CDR1 LGHNA, CDR2 YNFKEQ. CDR3 protein: CASSQGLWDYEQYV. The CDR3, as DNA: TGTGCCAGCAGCCAAGGACTATGGGATTACGAGCAGTACGTC.

The genes are TRBV5-4 and TRBJ2-1; TRBD2 might be the D (6 bases). The V end lost 5 bases, the J end lost 9 bases, and 18 bases lay between the germline ends. CDR1 and CDR2 (germline): SGHNT, YYREEE (reference sequence). This CDR3 comprises 14 residues. CDR3 loop: CASRALALGSEQFF. Written as DNA, the CDR3 is TGTGCCAGCAGAGCGCTAGCGCTGGGGAGTGAGCAGTTCTTC.

The chain employs TRBV29-1 and TRBJ2-3; D is unclear. V was cut by 4 bases and J by 0 bases, with 11 bases left in between. The CDR3 loop spans 14 amino acids. Per germline, CDR1 SQVTM and CDR2 ANQGSEA. The CDR3 protein is CSVVRAPSTDTQYF. The CDR3 DNA reads as TGCAGCGTTGTTCGGGCCCCGAGCACAGATACGCAGTATTTT.

The rearrangement uses TRBV7-2 and TRBJ2-1, with 13 bases aligning to TRBD2. Per germline, CDR1 SGHTA and CDR2 FQGNSA. This CDR3 has 15 residues. V shed 2 bases and J 6 bases; nucleotides not matched to a gene: 1. CDR3 DNA sequence: TGTGCCAGCAGCTTAAGACTAGCGGGAGGCAATGAGCAGTTCTTC. Amino acids: CASSLRLAGGNEQFF.

This clone was seen more than once but under ten times. The chain's CDR3 is CASSVKSSVYYNEQFF. The DNA for the CDR3 is TGTGCCAGCAGTGTAAAGAGTTCAGTTTACTACAATGAGCAGTTCTTC. The chain joins TRBV6-1 to TRBJ2-1; D is undetermined. Germline V gives CDR1 MNHNS, CDR2 SASEGT. The V end was cut by 4 bases, the J end by 3 bases, with 16 bases between. CDR3 length equals 16 residues.

This chain connects TRBV2 to TRBJ1-3; D remains ambiguous. Trimming removed 4 bases at V and 2 bases at J, with 15 bases between. Looked up from germline, CDR1 is SNHLY and CDR2 is FYNNEI. CDR3 size: 16 residues. The CDR3: CASSVETASTGNTIYF. In DNA form, the CDR3 reads TGTGCCAGCAGTGTAGAGACCGCTTCTACTGGAAACACCATATATTTT.

V is TRBV10-3 and J is TRBJ1-2; no firm D call. The CDR3 totals 12 residues. Trimming left V 10 bases short and J 10 bases short, with 19 bases between. Germline loops: CDR1 ENHRY, CDR2 SYGVKD. Here the CDR3 DNA reads TGTGCCACCAGAGACCGCCAGGCCAACTACACCTTC. Translation gives CATRDRQANYTF.

This chain connects TRBV5-6 to TRBJ2-2; D uncertain. V lost 0 bases to trimming and J lost 1 base, with 4 bases between them. This CDR3 is built from 14 residues. Looked up from germline, CDR1 is SGHDT and CDR2 is YYEEEE. CDR3 DNA sequence: TGTGCCAGCAGCTTGGGCGGGAACACCGGGGAGCTGTTTTTT. It translates to CASSLGGNTGELFF.

The rearrangement joins TRBV19 to TRBJ1-3; unclear D gene. The CDR3 runs 16 residues. Germline V gives CDR1 LNHDA, CDR2 SQIVND (reference sequence). V lost 6 bases and J 4 bases, leaving 19 bases between the germline ends. CDR3: CASSQIREELGNTIYF. In DNA, the CDR3 is TGTGCCAGTAGCCAAATCCGTGAGGAATTGGGAAACACCATATATTTT.